This T cell receptor (beta chain) was captured by sequencing in a study of human T cells and chemical hapten exposure. V shed 6 bases and J 8 bases; nucleotides not matched to a gene: 5. The V gene's germline CDR1 is SEHNR and CDR2 FQNEAQ (reference sequence). This CDR3 has 12 amino acids. This clonotype has at least ten counts. TCRdb passed the RACE reads through MiXCR, listing each CDR3 protein once. The sample shows tens of thousands of distinct CDR3 sequences, approximately 11% of them seen only once. Documented time point: pre-sensitization, week 0. Sample treatment: therapeutic diphenylcyclopropenone sensitization with weekly scalp DPC.

This chain joins TRBV7-9 and TRBJ1-1; 8 bases agree with TRBD1. The sample here was whole blood, taken in connection with sensitization to the hapten diphenylcyclopropenone (DPC). This sequence was found in a woman aged 40-49 years with alopecia areata. Some clones in this sample may be carry-over from other donors' samples. CDR3 sequence (DNA): TGTGCCAGCAGTTGGGACAGGCGCGAAGCTTTCTTT. Translation gives CASSWDRREAFF. The full variable domain, rest sourced from reference TRBV7-9 and TRBJ1-1, is DTGVSQNPRHKITKRGQNVTFRCDPISEHNRLYWYRQTLGQGPEFLTYFQNEAQLEKSRLLSDRFSAERPKGSFSTLEIQRTEQGDSAMYLCASSWDRREAFFGQGTRLTVV.